Listed here is a single T cell receptor (beta chain). The antigen is not known. This table comes from immunoSEQ multiplex PCR, and its TCRdb copy is limited to in-frame clones, with some not included. The sample has about 64,000 clones, around 77% seen once; the top ten hold 0.88%. The sort gate was single viable CD3+CD4+CD8-CD45RO+ cells for memory CD4+ T cells. Donors' CMV status reflects serum IgG against pp150, pp28, p38, p52. Total CD4+ T cells were enriched by CD4 positive selection. These data are taken from a study of memory CD4+ T cells and cytomegalovirus serostatus. Study context: Of the healthy Belgian adults, 9 or 10 were CMV seropositive and about 24 seronegative.

Germline assignment: CDR1 MDHEN and CDR2 SYDVKM. The CDR3 is made up of 11 amino acids. Germline trimming cut 8 bases from V and 7 bases from J; bases unmatched to any gene: 4. Study conclusions and caveats: Each of approximately 63 CMV-associated TCRbeta sequences occurred in one to five individuals.

This clonotype was sampled from an adult in good health and CMV-seronegative. The chain is built from TRBV28 and TRBJ1-2; 7 nucleotides align to TRBD1. The sequenced material came from memory CD4+ T cells from blood. CDR3 amino acids: CASAGTVGYTF. In DNA, the CDR3 is TGTGCCAGCGCCGGGACAGTTGGCTACACCTTC.